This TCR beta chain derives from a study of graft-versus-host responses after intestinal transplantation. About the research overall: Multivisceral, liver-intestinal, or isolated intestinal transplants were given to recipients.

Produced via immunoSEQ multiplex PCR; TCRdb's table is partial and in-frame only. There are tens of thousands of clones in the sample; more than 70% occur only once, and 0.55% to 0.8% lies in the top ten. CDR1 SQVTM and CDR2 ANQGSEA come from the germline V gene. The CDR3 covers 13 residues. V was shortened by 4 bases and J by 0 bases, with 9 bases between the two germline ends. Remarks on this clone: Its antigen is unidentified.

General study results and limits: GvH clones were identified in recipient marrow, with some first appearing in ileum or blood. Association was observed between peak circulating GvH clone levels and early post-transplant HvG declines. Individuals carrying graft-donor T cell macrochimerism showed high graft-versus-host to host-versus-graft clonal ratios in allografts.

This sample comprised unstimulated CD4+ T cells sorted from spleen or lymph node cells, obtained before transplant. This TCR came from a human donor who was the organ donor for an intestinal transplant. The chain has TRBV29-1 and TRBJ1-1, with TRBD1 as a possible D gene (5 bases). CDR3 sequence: CSVGKGLNTEAFF. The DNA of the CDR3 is TGCAGCGTTGGTAAGGGGTTGAACACTGAAGCTTTCTTT.